The rows below give T cell receptor beta chains drawn from one sample of a study of blood T cells in healthy people across ages. TCRdb re-derived calls from the 5' RACE reads in MiXCR, one entry per CDR3 protein. There are almost 300,000 distinct CDR3 sequences in the sample; less than 30% occur only once, and around 30% lies in the top ten. The specimen sequenced was blood. The receptor source for this set is a woman aged 70 to 79 in good health. CDR3s include the opening cysteine and the closing phenylalanine or tryptophan.

v_call	cdr3_length	j_call	cdr3_aa
TRBV4-2	15	TRBJ2-5	CASSQGQGTTETQYF
TRBV18	14	TRBJ1-1	CASSPTGGGTEAFF
TRBV28	14	TRBJ1-2	CASSLVSGAGGYTF
TRBV10-2	13	TRBJ2-3	CASSETRTDTQYF
TRBV12-3/TRBV12-4	13	TRBJ1-1	CASRMDGGGEAFF
TRBV20-1	14	TRBJ2-7	CSASTSGRTYEQYF
TRBV6-2/TRBV6-3	16	TRBJ2-7	CASTLFSGSGSYEQYF
TRBV20-1	16	TRBJ2-1	CSAQAVGLARFDEQFF
TRBV5-1	14	TRBJ1-3	CASSYDSSGNTIYF
TRBV20-1	16	TRBJ2-3	CSARDGDRGNTDTQYF
TRBV27	14	TRBJ1-2	CASSLEGQPYGYTF
TRBV7-2	12	TRBJ2-3	CASSSSSDTQYF
TRBV6-1	18	TRBJ1-2	CASSTLRGQGGLTHGYTF
TRBV7-2	14	TRBJ2-5	CASSPGLAGTVEFF
TRBV2	11	TRBJ2-1	CASNSYNEQFF
TRBV7-2	15	TRBJ2-1	CASSPGPRQYNEQFF
TRBV7-2	17	TRBJ2-1	CASSPPGLSGPNNEQFF
TRBV29-1	16	-	CSVVRAGGPSYNEQFF
TRBV27	16	TRBJ2-7	CASRGQGGRSSYEQYF
TRBV7-2	14	TRBJ2-5	CASSLRRPQETQYF
TRBV7-3	15	TRBJ1-5	CASSLDSYSNQPQHF
TRBV6-1	15	TRBJ2-7	CASRRGQRDSYEQYF
TRBV3-1	14	TRBJ1-2	CASSQSLGGYGYTF
TRBV27	17	TRBJ2-3	CASSRSAGGGSSDTQYF
TRBV7-9	15	TRBJ2-5	CTSSPPLLGQETQYF
TRBV12-3/TRBV12-4	18	TRBJ2-5	CASSGSGTSGIVGETQYF
TRBV9	15	TRBJ2-1	CASSVAGQSYNEQFF
TRBV7-3	14	TRBJ1-3	CASKDNPSGNTIYF
TRBV6-2/TRBV6-3	13	TRBJ2-3	CASSWTSRNTQYF
TRBV10-3	18	TRBJ2-1	CAISESAPSGSVGNEQFF
TRBV12-3/TRBV12-4	14	TRBJ2-6	CASRFSSGANVLTF
TRBV6-5	14	TRBJ2-7	CASSSKSGSYEQYF
TRBV11-2	14	TRBJ2-6	CASSRPGALNVLTF
TRBV5-1	13	TRBJ1-1	CASSARQNTEAFF
TRBV20-1	17	TRBJ1-1	CSARETGRGGRNTEAFF
TRBV20-1	12	TRBJ2-4	CSAVGGADIQYF
TRBV7-9	16	TRBJ2-3	CASGMGLAGVGDTQYF
TRBV5-1	15	TRBJ2-2	CASSLSQRDTGELFF
TRBV18	14	TRBJ1-1	CASSPYRENTEAFF
TRBV4-2	15	-	CASSPSAGAWYEQYF
TRBV5-1	15	TRBJ1-6	CASSTGQLYNSPLHF
TRBV27	17	TRBJ2-3	CASSLSIPSGRGDTQYF
TRBV7-9	17	TRBJ2-5	CASSSGLAARNSETQYF
TRBV5-1	16	TRBJ1-4	CASSLADRTTNEKLFF
TRBV28	14	TRBJ1-1	CASRAGTGVFGAFF
TRBV10-3	16	-	CAISSPSGNSAYEQYF
TRBV27	13	TRBJ1-5	CASSLWEDQPQHF
TRBV6-2/TRBV6-3	12	TRBJ2-2	CASSPFPGELFF
TRBV28	15	TRBJ1-3	CASSWRHISGNTIYF
TRBV6-1	12	TRBJ2-4	CASREGRYIQYF
TRBV4-1	16	TRBJ1-6	CASSQVLDMLNSPLHF
TRBV5-1	15	-	CASRRAQGGYNEQFF
TRBV29-1	12	TRBJ2-3	CSVERGPDTQYF
TRBV6-6	12	TRBJ2-5	CASSYSGETQYF